This TCR beta chain was captured by sequencing in a study of CD8+ T cells in alopecia areata. Study-level findings and limits: Patients showed less clear TCR sequence sharing than mice, possibly partly because of HLA diversity. Higher clonality was seen in lesional scalp than in normal scalp, especially in alopecia totalis/universalis.

The CDR3 covers 11 residues. V lost 7 bases and J 5 bases, leaving 11 bases between the germline ends. The germline gives CDR1 SQVTM, CDR2 ANQGSEA. Across a handful of patients, CD4+ cells underwent sorting into CD25+CD127- cells. Alopecia areata patients had lesional scalp punch biopsies and peripheral blood taken from them. Sorted populations comprised CD4+ and CD8+ T cells obtained from PBMCs. In regard to this clone: Its antigen is unidentified.

Reverse transcription of extracted RNA yielded cDNA, which provided the sequencing template. Measured with immunoSEQ multiplex PCR; TCRdb has only the in-frame clones, and not every one. The sample contains approximately 40,000 clones, approximately 54% of which appear only once. The TCR originated in a human donor with alopecia areata. Sequenced sample: CD4+ Tregs sorted from blood. The chain couples TRBV29-1 to TRBJ1-2; D remains ambiguous. The CDR3 DNA reads TGCAGCGCCGCCGGGCCGTATGGCTACACCTTC. It translates to CSAAGPYGYTF.